Reported below is one T cell receptor beta chain. Researchers took RNA transcripts and amplified the TCR beta CDR3 regions from them. With the HTBI primer set, the TCR CDR3 went through a first round of RT-PCR. TCRdb processed the multiplex PCR reads anew with MiXCR; each CDR3 protein has one entry. In the table there are more than 550,000 distinct CDR3 sequences, roughly a sixth of which are singletons. The sample comes from a study of T cells in Graves' hyperthyroidism and ophthalmopathy. Among the patients, aged 18 to 65, hyperthyroidism was newly diagnosed and had lasted under 2 months. What was sequenced was blood. This receptor was obtained from a woman aged 45-60 years with Graves' hyperthyroidism that later progressed to Graves' ophthalmopathy.

This CDR3 reads CASSIGRKILHGYGYTF. CDR3 coding DNA: TGTGCCAGTAGTATAGGTAGGAAGATTCTCCATGGCTATGGCTACACCTTC. The V gene is TRBV19, the J gene TRBJ1-2; D uncertain. Germline CDR1 and CDR2: LNHDA and SQIVND (reference sequence). This CDR3 has 17 residues. Trimming took off 1 base at V and 4 bases at J, with 19 bases between the two ends.